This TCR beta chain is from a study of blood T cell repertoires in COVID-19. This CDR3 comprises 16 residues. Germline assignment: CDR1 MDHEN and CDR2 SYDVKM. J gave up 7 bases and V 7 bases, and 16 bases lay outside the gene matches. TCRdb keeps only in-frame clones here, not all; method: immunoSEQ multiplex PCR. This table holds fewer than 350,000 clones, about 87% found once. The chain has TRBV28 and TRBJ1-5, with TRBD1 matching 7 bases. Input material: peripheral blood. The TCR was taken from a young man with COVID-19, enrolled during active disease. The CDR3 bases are TGTGCCAGCACCCTGCTTCAGGGGGAGCCAGTCCAGCCCCAGCATTTT. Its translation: CASTLLQGEPVQPQHF.